This T cell receptor beta chain was found in a study of cytomegalovirus exposure and HLA in healthy donors (dated by TCRdb to about 2017). Turning to the overall study: An earlier analysis of about 530 of the donors reported 276 Gb of sequence data and 95 million to 120 million unique TCR beta sequences obtained from roughly 170 million T cells. An early release covering roughly 580 HLA-typed donors comprised approximately 290 gigabases of sequencing data and tens of millions of unique TCR sequences. The genetic ancestry cluster associated with self-reported Caucasian donors included about 81% of the roughly 390 genotyped donors. The study aimed to test whether cataloging public T cell receptors could reveal signatures of past pathogen exposure. The study used immunosequencing to profile the T cell repertoires of some 600 subjects and linked those repertoires to cytomegalovirus serostatus. A separate validation cohort of 100 to 150 different subjects was used in addition to the 666-subject first cohort. High-throughput TCR immunosequencing, statistical association of individual TCRs with disease status, and machine learning were combined to predict cytomegalovirus infection status. In a later analysis, previously published TCR beta repertoires from 600 to 850 donors were re-analyzed and high-resolution HLA genotyping was added so that TCR occurrence patterns could be studied. Rather than drawing on any new phenotypic data, the later analysis identified candidate immune exposures from TCR beta sequences and the way those sequences occurred across donors. In an earlier analysis of about 590 of the donors, high-throughput TCR beta sequencing was used to judge whether each TCR beta V gene segment behaved as functional or pseudogenic. Donor age, sex, ethnicity and CMV serostatus were compiled together with the repertoire data. Genome-wide SNP genotypes for about 65% of the roughly 670 donors were used in a later genetic analysis, which treated that subset as a discovery cohort. All discovery cohort repertoires had been generated using a single sequencing platform. Class I and class II HLA loci were covered by the typing at four-digit resolution. Typing coverage differed by locus: A, B, C, DRB1 and DQB1 were typed in roughly 629-630 donors, DQA1 in about 500, DPA1 in around 580, and DPB1 in about 450. Roughly 5 DR-DQ haplotypes were handled as single units for association and clustering, since linkage in the cohort was strong. Across about 370 genotyped donors of the cohort, an average of about 240,000 unique TCR beta nucleotide sequences per donor were sequenced, and 15% to 20% of those sequences were non-productive. General study outcomes and caveats: When HLA alleles, especially DR and DQ, strongly co-occurred, attributing TCR associations to individual alleles was difficult. Presence/absence analyses assumed roughly uniform sequencing depth across donors, an assumption that may not hold. Correlated functional status among segregating V segments might reflect linkage disequilibrium, but an unknown experimental factor could not be ruled out. In the study, about 150 TCR beta chains were listed as associated with cytomegalovirus. In vitro tests confirmed that a few of the cytomegalovirus-associated TCR beta chains recognize cytomegalovirus antigens. In both the original and validation cohorts, the classifier was reported to diagnose cytomegalovirus status with high specificity and sensitivity. In a later genetic analysis, a missense DCLRE1C variant was associated with V-gene and J-gene trimming of TCR beta chains, and the association was replicated in an independent cohort. In an earlier analysis of 587 of the donors, most TCR beta V segments appeared in productive rearrangements about 87% or about 30% of the time, broadly matching IMGT annotations. Most CMV-associated TCR beta chains appeared to be HLA-restricted in a later analysis, and the HLA associations seemed to be driven largely by CMV exposure. A further reported finding was that TCR beta sequences accurately predicted the HLA-A and HLA-B alleles for most subjects in the first cohort. A later analysis reported that several top co-occurrence clusters appeared linked to parvovirus B19, influenza, CMV and Epstein-Barr virus. According to a later genetic analysis, donors in an Asian-associated ancestry cluster had fewer N-insertions in productive TCRs than the approximately 630-donor mean. Because HLA typing was unavailable for some donors at each locus, only the typed subset was used in association tests. A group of highly shared sequence variants was considered likely to be a technical artifact of the sequencing pipeline. Some IMGT-functional V segments, including TRBV6-2 and TRBV6-3, could not be told apart with the 87-base-pair reads, so those segments were excluded. Specific HLA alleles were associated with about 17,000 TCR beta sequences at a false discovery rate of 0.05 in a later analysis. Most TCR sequences were seen in very few donors, while some public TCRs were found in many individuals. Because counts were too low, roughly 18 rarely observed V segments, including chromosome 9 orphons, were left out of the earlier analysis of several hundred of the donors. This cohort had only TCR beta chains sequenced, and the lack of alpha or paired-chain data limited which features could be detected. CMV serostatus was the only immune exposure information available for the cohort. Compared with equally common non-associated chains, HLA-associated TCR beta chains in a later analysis were more clonally expanded and had lower generation probabilities. In a later analysis, the rate of TCR association differed among HLA loci, with DRB1 alleles having the most associated TCRs and HLA-C alleles having the fewest. The authors suggested that the approach could potentially be extended to other disease states and immunological phenotypes.

Libraries came from the immunoSEQ multiplex PCR assay. The multiplex PCR relied on a mix of 60 forward primers for TCR Vbeta segments and 13 reverse primers for TCR Jbeta segments. Amplification of the CDR3 region of rearranged TCR beta genes was performed with a multiplex PCR assay on genomic DNA. Amplified TCR beta libraries were sequenced as 87-base-pair reads on the Illumina HiSeq System. Per the source publication's procedure: A later analysis tallied roughly 80 million unique TCR beta chains across the 660 or so repertoires, and around 12 million of those chains were shared by two or more donors. A nearest-neighbor algorithm error-corrected the raw reads and collapsed the reads into unique sequences, merging closely related sequences to remove PCR and sequencing errors. CDR3 sequences were aligned to IMGT reference sequences to assign V, D and J gene segments. For a sequence to be retained, a match of at least six nucleotides was required to both a V gene segment and a J gene segment. A rearrangement counted as productive if the CDR3 had no stop codons and remained in frame with V and J, and every other rearrangement counted as non-productive. Following IMGT convention, CDR3 was defined as the stretch from the second conserved V-encoded cysteine to the conserved J-encoded phenylalanine. The earlier analysis of more than 450 of the donors excluded sequences that lacked an unambiguous match to a single V gene segment. In an earlier analysis of 587 of the donors, V segments were called functional above 56.7% productive rearrangements and were called segregating when the between-donor standard deviation exceeded 5%. A statistical classification framework was developed to diagnose cytomegalovirus status using the catalog of TCR beta chain sequences. A later analysis assigned V and J genes by comparing TCR nucleotide sequences with IMGT/GENE-DB human TR gene sequences. A later analysis assigned CDR3 sequences and most-parsimonious VDJ recombination scenarios with the TCRdist pipeline. In a later analysis, each TCR beta chain was defined by its CDR3 amino acid sequence together with its V-gene family, and reads without a unique V-gene family were excluded. In a later analysis, 450 to 600 highly shared, low-generation-probability nucleotide sequences were removed to address suspected cross-contamination and a sequencing artifact. For each public chain, a later analysis derived a clonal expansion index from normalized ranks of inferred template counts within each repertoire. Generation probabilities in a later analysis came from a VDJ recombination model fitted to out-of-frame rearrangements, and those results were checked against IGoR. Hypergeometric tests were used in a later analysis to score TCR-TCR, TCR-HLA and TCR-CMV co-occurrence, with a repertoire-size bias correction applied to the TCR pairs. To estimate false discovery rates, a later analysis permuted the HLA or CMV assignments 20 times. In a later analysis, co-occurring TCRs were grouped using DBSCAN, with TCRdist sequence similarity added in when clustering inside HLA-allele-positive subsets. Co-occurrence clustering excluded repertoires with fewer than 30,000 or more than 120,000 public chains, plus five with anomalous nucleotide sharing. TCRdb took this table from immuneACCESS and kept in-frame rearrangements with V and J called. Such tables lack part of the clones; where checked against another copy, unresolved V genes explain under half of the gap, and the rest is unexplained. The V and J calls and the clone size are those of that table, but D and trimming were determined from the DNA. This sample lists about 200,000 clones; around 77% were detected once. Clones ranked in the top ten supply 2.9% of the sample.

Comments on this clone: Its target antigen remains unknown. Germline and junction disagree at one end, which may indicate a read error.

The cohort was made up of 650 to 700 healthy bone marrow donors. At the time of sampling, all cohort members were nominally healthy, though unrecorded immune exposures were likely present. The donor was CMV seronegative and belonged to the group of under 400 seronegative cohort members. Each donor provided a peripheral blood sample, and peripheral blood mononuclear cells were used for TCR beta sequencing. The Qiagen DNeasy Blood Extraction Kit was used to extract genomic DNA from the blood cell samples. The germline V gene (reference sequence) sets CDR1 to SEHNR and CDR2 to FQNEAQ. There are 12 amino acids in the CDR3, from cysteine to phenylalanine inclusive. Just the 36-base CDR3 DNA is kept, in frame starting at base 1.

Material for sequencing was PBMCs. The source is a woman aged 25 to 45 in good health and CMV-seronegative. The chain is encoded by TRBV7-9 joined to TRBJ1-1; the D gene lacks a confident call. The CDR3 sequence is CSSSLDGVGAFF. In nucleotides, the sequence is TGTTCCAGCAGCTTAGACGGGGTCGGAGCTTTCTTT.